This T cell receptor (beta chain) was sequenced in a study of T cell repertoires in cytomegalovirus infection. This CDR3 contains 13 residues. With 2 bases removed from V and 5 bases from J, the gap between germline ends came to 9 bases. In germline, CDR1 is MNHEY, CDR2 SVGAGI. TCRdb called the reads again in MiXCR, with one record for every CDR3 protein. The sample carries around 540,000 distinct CDR3 sequences, more than 30% recorded once. A remark on this clonotype: What it binds is unknown.

The V call is TRBV6-5, the J call TRBJ1-1, with D possibly TRBD1 on 5 matching bases. This specimen consisted of cultured PBMCs, obtained from culture after CMV antigen stimulation. The source is a human donor in good health (CMV status not recorded). Some clones in this sample may be carry-over from other donors' samples. This chain's CDR3 is CASSYGQTTEAFF. The CDR3, as DNA: TGTGCCAGCAGTTACGGACAAACGACTGAAGCTTTCTTT.